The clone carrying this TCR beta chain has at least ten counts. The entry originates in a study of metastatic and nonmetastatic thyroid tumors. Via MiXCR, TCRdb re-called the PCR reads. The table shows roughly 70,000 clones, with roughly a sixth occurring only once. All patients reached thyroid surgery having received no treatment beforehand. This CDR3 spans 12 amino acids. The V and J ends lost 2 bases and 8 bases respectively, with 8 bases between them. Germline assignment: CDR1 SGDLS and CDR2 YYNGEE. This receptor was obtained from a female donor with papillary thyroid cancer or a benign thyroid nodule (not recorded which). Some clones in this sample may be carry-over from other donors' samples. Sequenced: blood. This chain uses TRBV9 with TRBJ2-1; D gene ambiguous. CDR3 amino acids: CASSVPGYEQFF. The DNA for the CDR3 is TGTGCCAGCAGCGTCCCGGGCTATGAGCAGTTCTTC. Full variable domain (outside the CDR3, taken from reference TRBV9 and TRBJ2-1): DSGVTQTPKHLITATGQRVTLRCSPRSGDLSVYWYQQSLDQGLQFLIQYYNGEERAKGNILERFSAQQFPDLHSELNLSSLELGDSALYFCASSVPGYEQFFGPGTRLTVL.